This T cell receptor (beta chain) was observed in a study of Graves' ophthalmopathy and Graves' hyperthyroidism. General study points: Clonotypes were expanded in thyroid at above 0.001 frequency, and most also appeared in blood. Discrimination between ophthalmopathy and stable hyperthyroidism by a 13-signature model showed approximately 89% sensitivity and 65% to 84% specificity.

This clonotype was recorded a few times. The antigen remains undetermined. V was pared by 0 bases and J by 0 bases, with 9 bases between. The CDR3 extends over 15 amino acids. Germline loops: CDR1 LNHDA, CDR2 SQIVND (reference sequence). The authors amplified TCR beta CDR3 regions from RNA transcripts. An initial RT-PCR round employing HTBI primers preceded a second-round multiplex PCR. One entry per CDR3 protein results from TCRdb running MiXCR on the multiplex PCR reads. The sample contains hundreds of thousands of distinct CDR3 sequences, under 50% of which appear only once. This chain joins TRBV19 and TRBJ2-7; a weak D match, TRBD1 (5 bases). Sequenced input: peripheral blood. The receptor comes from an adult man with Graves' ophthalmopathy. The DNA for the CDR3 is TGTGCCAGTAGTATAGATCTCAGGGCCTCCTACGAGCAGTACTTC. Protein sequence: CASSIDLRASYEQYF.